The subject of this entry is one T cell receptor (beta chain). The antigen is not known. Diagnosing involved the use of clinical symptoms, serum thyroxine and TRAb, thyroid ultrasound and orbital computed tomography. V trimming: 3 bases; J trimming: 7 bases; junction bases outside the gene matches: 5. Germline CDR1 reads DFQATT; CDR2 reads SNEGSKA (reference sequence). This CDR3 is 13 amino acids long. The entry originates in a study of T cells in Graves' hyperthyroidism and ophthalmopathy. About the study: At initial diagnosis, before any treatment had begun, peripheral blood was obtained.

Study-level results: Most clonotypes that expanded in the thyroid above 0.001 also showed up in blood.

Amplified TCR beta CDR3 regions came from RNA transcripts. TCR CDR3 regions were first amplified by RT-PCR with HTBI primers. MiXCR was run by TCRdb on the multiplex PCR reads, yielding one entry per CDR3 protein. Of about half a million distinct CDR3 sequences in the sample, approximately 25% were seen once. The TCR was taken from a woman younger than 45 with Graves' ophthalmopathy. Sequencing was carried out using blood. The gene calls are TRBV20-1 and TRBJ1-2; 10 positions match TRBD1. The CDR3 is CSASGTGVLGYTF. The CDR3 nucleotides read TGCAGTGCTAGTGGGACAGGGGTCCTTGGCTACACCTTC.